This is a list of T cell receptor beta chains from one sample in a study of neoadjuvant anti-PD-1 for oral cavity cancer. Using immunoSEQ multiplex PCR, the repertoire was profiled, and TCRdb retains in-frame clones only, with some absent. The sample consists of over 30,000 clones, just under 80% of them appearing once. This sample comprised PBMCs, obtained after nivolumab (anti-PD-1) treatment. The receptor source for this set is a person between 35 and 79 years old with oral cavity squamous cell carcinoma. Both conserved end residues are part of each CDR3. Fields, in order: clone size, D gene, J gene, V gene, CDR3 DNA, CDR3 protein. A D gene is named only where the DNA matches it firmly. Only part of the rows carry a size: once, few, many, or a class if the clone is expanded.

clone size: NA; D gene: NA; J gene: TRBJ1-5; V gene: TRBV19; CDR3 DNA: TGTGCCAGTAGTTCGCCGGGACACCGCAATCAGCCCCAGCATTTT; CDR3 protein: CASSSPGHRNQPQHF
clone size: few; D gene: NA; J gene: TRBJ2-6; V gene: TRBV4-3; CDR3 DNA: TGCGCCAGCAGCCAAGGTATCGATGGGGCCAACGTCCTGACTTTC; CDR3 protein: CASSQGIDGANVLTF
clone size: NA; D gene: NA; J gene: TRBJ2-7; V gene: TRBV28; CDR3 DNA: TGTGCCAGCAGTTTAGGGGGAGGGGGTTATGTGCAGTACTTC; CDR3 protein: CASSLGGGGYVQYF
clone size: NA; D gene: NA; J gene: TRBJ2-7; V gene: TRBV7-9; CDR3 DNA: TGTGCCAGCAGCTTACGGGGGGCCGAGCAGTACTTC; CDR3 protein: CASSLRGAEQYF
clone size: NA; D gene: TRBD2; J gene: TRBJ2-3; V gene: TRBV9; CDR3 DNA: TGTGCCAGCAGCGTAGGTAGCGGGGCTTCTAGCACAGATACGCAGTATTTT; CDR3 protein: CASSVGSGASSTDTQYF
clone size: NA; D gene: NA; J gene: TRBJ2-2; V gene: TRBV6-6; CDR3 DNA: TGTGCCAGCAGTTACTCAGGGGTTCTGGGGGAGCTGTTTTTT; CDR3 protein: CASSYSGVLGELFF
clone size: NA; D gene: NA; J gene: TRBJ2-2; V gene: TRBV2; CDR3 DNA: TGTGCCAGCAGAGGGGACATTCACACCGGGGAGCTGTTTTTT; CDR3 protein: CASRGDIHTGELFF
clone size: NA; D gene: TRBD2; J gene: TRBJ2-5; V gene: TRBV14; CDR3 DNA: TGTGCCAGCAGCCAAGATCTCATGGGGACTAGCCAGGAGACCCAGTACTTC; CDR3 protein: CASSQDLMGTSQETQYF
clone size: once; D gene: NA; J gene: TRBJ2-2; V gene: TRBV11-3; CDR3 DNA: TGTGCCAGCAGCTTAGTGGCAGGAACCGGGGAGCTGTTTTTT; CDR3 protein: CASSLVAGTGELFF
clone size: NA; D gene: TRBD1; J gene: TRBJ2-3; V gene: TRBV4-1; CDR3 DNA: TGCGCCAGCAGCCACGCCGGGACAGGGATTGCAGATACGCAGTATTTT; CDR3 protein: CASSHAGTGIADTQYF
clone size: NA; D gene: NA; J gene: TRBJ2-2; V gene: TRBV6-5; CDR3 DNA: TGTGCCAGCAGTTATTTCGCCGGGGAGCTGTTTTTT; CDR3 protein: CASSYFAGELFF
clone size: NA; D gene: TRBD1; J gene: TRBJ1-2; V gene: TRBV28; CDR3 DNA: TGTGCCAGCAGTCCAGGGACAGGGGAAGGCGGCTACACCTTC; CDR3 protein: CASSPGTGEGGYTF
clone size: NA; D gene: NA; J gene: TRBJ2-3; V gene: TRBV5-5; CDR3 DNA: TGTGCCAGCAGCATGGACACGATAGATACGCAGTATTTT; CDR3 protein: CASSMDTIDTQYF
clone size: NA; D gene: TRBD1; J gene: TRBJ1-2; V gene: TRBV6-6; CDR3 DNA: TGTGCCAGCAGTTACCTAGGGGACAGCCGATATGGCTACACCTTC; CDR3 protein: CASSYLGDSRYGYTF
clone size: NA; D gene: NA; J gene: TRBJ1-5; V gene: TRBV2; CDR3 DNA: TGTGCCAGCGCGAGGGGTGATCAGCCCCAGCATTTT; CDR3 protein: CASARGDQPQHF
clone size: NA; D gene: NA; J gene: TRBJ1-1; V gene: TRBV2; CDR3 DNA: TGTGCCAGCGGTAGGGCTGAAGCTTTCTTT; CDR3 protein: CASGRAEAFF
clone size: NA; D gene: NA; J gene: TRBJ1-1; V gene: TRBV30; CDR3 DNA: TGTGCCTGGAGTCCCCCAGGGCCCACTGAAGCTTTCTTT; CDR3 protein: CAWSPPGPTEAFF
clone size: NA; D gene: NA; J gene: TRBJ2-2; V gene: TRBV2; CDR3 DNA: TGTGCCAGCAGGTATCACACCGGGGAGCTGTTTTTT; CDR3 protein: CASRYHTGELFF
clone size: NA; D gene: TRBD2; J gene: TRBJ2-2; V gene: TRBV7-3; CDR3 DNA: TGTGCCAGCAGCTTGACTAGCGGGCACACCGGGGAGCTGTTTTTT; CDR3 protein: CASSLTSGHTGELFF
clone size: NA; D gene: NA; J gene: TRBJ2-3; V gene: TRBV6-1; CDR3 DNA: TGTGCCAGCAGTTCCCTAATCACAGATACGCAGTATTTT; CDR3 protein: CASSSLITDTQYF
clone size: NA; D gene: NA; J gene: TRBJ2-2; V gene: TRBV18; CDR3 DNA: TGTGCCAGCTCACTGAGCACCGGGGAGCTGTTTTTT; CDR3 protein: CASSLSTGELFF
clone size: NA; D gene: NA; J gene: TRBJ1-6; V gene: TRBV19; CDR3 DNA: TGTGCCAGTAGGTTGTGGACGGGGTATAATTCACCCCTCCACTTT; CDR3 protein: CASRLWTGYNSPLHF
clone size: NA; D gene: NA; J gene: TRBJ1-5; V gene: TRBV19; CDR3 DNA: TGTGCCGGAGGGTACAATCAGCCCCAGCATTTT; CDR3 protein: CAGGYNQPQHF
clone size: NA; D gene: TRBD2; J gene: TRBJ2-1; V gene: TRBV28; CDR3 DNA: TGTGCCAGCAGTTTACGGCCGGGACTAGCGGGGGTTGAGCAGTTCTTC; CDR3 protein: CASSLRPGLAGVEQFF
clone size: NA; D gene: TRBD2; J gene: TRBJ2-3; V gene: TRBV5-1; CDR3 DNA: TGCGCCAGCAGCCCCGGGGGGACTACAGATACGCAGTATTTT; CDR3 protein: CASSPGGTTDTQYF
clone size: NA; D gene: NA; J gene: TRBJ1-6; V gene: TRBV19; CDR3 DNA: TGTGCCAGTCGGGAGCTCGGCACCTCCGAGGCACCCCTCCACTTT; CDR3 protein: CASRELGTSEAPLHF
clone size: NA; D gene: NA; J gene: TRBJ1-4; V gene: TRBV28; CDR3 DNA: TGTGCCAGCACCTGGGGAGGCGAAAAACTGTTTTTT; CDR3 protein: CASTWGGEKLFF
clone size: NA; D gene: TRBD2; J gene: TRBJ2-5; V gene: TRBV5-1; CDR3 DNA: TGCGCCAGCAGCTTGGGACTAGCGTCCCAAGAGACCCAGTACTTC; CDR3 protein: CASSLGLASQETQYF
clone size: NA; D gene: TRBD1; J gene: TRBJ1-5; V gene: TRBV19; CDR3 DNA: TGTGCCAGTAGTATTGGACAGGGGGCAATTCAGCCCCAGCATTTT; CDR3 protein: CASSIGQGAIQPQHF
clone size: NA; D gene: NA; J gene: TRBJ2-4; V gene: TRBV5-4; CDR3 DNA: TGTGCCAGCAGCTATATGGGAACAGCCAAAAACATTCAGTACTTC; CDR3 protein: CASSYMGTAKNIQYF
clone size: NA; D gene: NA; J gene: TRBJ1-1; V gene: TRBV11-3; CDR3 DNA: TGTGCCAGCAGCCCGGGACGGAGCACTGAAGCTTTCTTT; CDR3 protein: CASSPGRSTEAFF
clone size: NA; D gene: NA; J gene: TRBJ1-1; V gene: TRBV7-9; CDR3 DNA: TGTGCCAGCAGCTTACTCGGTGGTCGTGACACTGAAGCTTTCTTT; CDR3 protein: CASSLLGGRDTEAFF
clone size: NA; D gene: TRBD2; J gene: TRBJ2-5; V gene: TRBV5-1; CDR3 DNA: TGCGCCAGCAGCATGGGACTAGCGGGGGGCCAAGAGACCCAGTACTTC; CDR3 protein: CASSMGLAGGQETQYF
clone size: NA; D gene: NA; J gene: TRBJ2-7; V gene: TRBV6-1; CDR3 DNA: TGTGCCAGCAGTCCAGGGGAGAGCTCCTACGAGCAGTACTTC; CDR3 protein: CASSPGESSYEQYF
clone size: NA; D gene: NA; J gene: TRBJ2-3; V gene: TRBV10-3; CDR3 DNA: TGTGCCATCAGTGAGGCCAATCAGGATACGCAGTATTTT; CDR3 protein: CAISEANQDTQYF
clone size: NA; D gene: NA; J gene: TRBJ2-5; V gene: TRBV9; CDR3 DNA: TGTGCCAGCAGCGTAGGGCCTAGCCGCGAGACCCAGTACTTC; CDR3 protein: CASSVGPSRETQYF
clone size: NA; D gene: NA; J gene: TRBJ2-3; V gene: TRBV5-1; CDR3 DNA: TGCGCCAGCAGCTTGGTAGATTCGTCAACAGATACGCAGTATTTT; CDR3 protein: CASSLVDSSTDTQYF
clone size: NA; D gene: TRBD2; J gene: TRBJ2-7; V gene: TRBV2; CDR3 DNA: TGTGCCAGCAGTTGGACTAGCGGGGGGATTGAGCAGTACTTC; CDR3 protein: CASSWTSGGIEQYF
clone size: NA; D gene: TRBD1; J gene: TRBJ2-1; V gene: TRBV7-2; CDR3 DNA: TGTGCCAGCAGCCTGCCGGGACAGGGGACTGAGCAGTTCTTC; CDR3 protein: CASSLPGQGTEQFF
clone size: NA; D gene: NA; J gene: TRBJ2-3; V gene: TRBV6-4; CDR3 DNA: TGTGCCAGCAGTGCCTTGGGGGGGGGCGGTCCAGATACGCAGTATTTT; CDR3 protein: CASSALGGGGPDTQYF
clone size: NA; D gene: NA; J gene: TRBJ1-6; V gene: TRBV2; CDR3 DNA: TGTGCCAGCAGTGTTCGGCTACACGGTTCACCCCTCCACTTT; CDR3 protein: CASSVRLHGSPLHF
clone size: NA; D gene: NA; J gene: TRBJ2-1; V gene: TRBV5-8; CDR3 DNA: TGTGCCAGCAGCTTGGACTCAAGCTCCTACAATGAGCAGTTCTTC; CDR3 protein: CASSLDSSSYNEQFF
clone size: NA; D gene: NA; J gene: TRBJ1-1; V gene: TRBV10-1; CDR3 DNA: TGCGCCAGCAGTTTAACAGTCGTCGACACTGAAGCTTTCTTT; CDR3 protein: CASSLTVVDTEAFF
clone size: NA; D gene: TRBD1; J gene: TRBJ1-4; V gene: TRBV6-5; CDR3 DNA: TGTGCCAGTAGAACGAGACAGGGAAGCGAAAAACTGTTTTTT; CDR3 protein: CASRTRQGSEKLFF
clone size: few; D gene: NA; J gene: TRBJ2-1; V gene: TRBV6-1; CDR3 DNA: TGTGCCAGCAGTGCTGGTGGGGCCCGCTACAATGAGCAGTTCTTC; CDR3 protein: CASSAGGARYNEQFF
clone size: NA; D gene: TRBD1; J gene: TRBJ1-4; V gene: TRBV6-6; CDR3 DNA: TGTGCCGCGAGGGGGCCCACTAATGAAAAACTGTTTTTT; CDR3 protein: CAARGPTNEKLFF
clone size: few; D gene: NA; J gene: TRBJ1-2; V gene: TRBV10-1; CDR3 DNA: TGCGCCAGCAGTGACCGTCAGGGAGATGGCTACACCTTC; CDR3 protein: CASSDRQGDGYTF
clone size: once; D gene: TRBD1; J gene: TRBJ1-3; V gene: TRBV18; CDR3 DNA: TGTGCCAGCTCGCGGGGGACAGACTCTGGAAACACCATATATTTT; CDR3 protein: CASSRGTDSGNTIYF
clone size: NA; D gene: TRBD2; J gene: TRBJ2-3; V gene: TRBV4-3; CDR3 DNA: TGCGCCAGCAGCCAAGATAAGCCCCCTAGCGGGGGGCAGTATTTT; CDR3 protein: CASSQDKPPSGGQYF
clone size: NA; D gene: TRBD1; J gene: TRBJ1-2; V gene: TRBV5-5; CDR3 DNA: TGTGCCAGCAGCTTCGACAGGGGCAATGGCTACACCTTC; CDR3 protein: CASSFDRGNGYTF
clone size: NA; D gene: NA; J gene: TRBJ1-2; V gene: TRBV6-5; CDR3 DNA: TGTGCCAGCAGTTACTCGAGCTCGAACTATGGCTACACCTTC; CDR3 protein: CASSYSSSNYGYTF
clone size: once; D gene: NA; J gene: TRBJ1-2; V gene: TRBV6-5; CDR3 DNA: TGTGCCAGCAGTGAACGACAGGGCTACACCTTC; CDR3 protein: CASSERQGYTF
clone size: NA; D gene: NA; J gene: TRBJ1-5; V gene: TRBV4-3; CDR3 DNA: TGCGCCAGCAGCCAAGACGGGGCAGGAAATCAGCCCCAGCATTTT; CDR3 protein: CASSQDGAGNQPQHF
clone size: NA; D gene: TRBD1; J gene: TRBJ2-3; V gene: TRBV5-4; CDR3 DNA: TGTGCCAGCAGCTTGGCCTCAGGGGGTGGAACAGATACGCAGTATTTT; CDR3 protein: CASSLASGGGTDTQYF
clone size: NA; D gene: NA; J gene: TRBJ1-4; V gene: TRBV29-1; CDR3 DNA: TGCAGCGTTGAAGACAGGTATAATGAAAAACTGTTTTTT; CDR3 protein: CSVEDRYNEKLFF